The clone carrying this T cell receptor (beta chain) was detected ten times or more. This sample stems from a study of neurological immune-mediated disorders. This sample's time point: longitudinal time-point 2. Volunteers attending a blood bank in Maryland, USA, served as healthy controls. Trimming shortened V by 3 bases and J by 8 bases, and 10 bases separated the two germline ends. Germline CDR1 is SQVTM and CDR2 is ANQGSEA. The CDR3 has 11 residues. From the 5' RACE reads, TCRdb called clonotypes with MiXCR, one entry per CDR3 protein. The repertoire holds some 60,000 distinct CDR3 sequences, more than 8% seen once, with approximately 12% in the top ten.

This receptor was identified in a young man in good health. Sequencing was performed on PBMCs. The genes are TRBV29-1 and TRBJ1-1; perhaps TRBD1 as D (5 bases). CDR3 residues: CSVDRRGEAFF. CDR3 bases: TGCAGCGTTGACCGCCGGGGGGAAGCTTTCTTT.